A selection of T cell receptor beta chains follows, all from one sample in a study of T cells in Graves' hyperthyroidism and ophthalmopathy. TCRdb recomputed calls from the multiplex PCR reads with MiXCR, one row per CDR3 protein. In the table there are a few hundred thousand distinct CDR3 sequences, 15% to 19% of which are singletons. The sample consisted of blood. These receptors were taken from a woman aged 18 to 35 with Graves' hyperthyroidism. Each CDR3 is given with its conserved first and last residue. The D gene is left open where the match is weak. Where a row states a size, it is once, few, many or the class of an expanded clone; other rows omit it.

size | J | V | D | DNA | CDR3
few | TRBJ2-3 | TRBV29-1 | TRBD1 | TGCAGCGGACAGGGAAACACAGATACGCAGTATTTT | CSGQGNTDTQYF
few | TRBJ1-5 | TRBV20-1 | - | TGCAGTGCTAGAGGAGGGTTTGGCAATCAGCCCCAGCATTTT | CSARGGFGNQPQHF
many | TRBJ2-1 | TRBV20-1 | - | TGCAGTGCTAGGGCCCCCGGGAATGAGCAGTTCTTC | CSARAPGNEQFF
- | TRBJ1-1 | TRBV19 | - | TGTGCCAGTGAAGGTTACGCTGAAGCTTTCTTT | CASEGYAEAFF
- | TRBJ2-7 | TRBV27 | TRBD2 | TGTGCCAGCAGTTTATACGGGCGGGAGTGGTCCTACGAGCAGTACTTC | CASSLYGREWSYEQYF
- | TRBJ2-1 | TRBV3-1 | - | TGTGCCAGCAGCTCCCCGTACGTGAATGAGCAGTTCTTC | CASSSPYVNEQFF
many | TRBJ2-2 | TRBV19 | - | TGTGCCAGTAGTTCTGCAACGTGGGAGCTGTTTTTT | CASSSATWELFF
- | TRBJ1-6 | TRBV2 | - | TGTGCCACGGGCGCAGCTCATTCACCCCTCCACTTT | CATGAAHSPLHF
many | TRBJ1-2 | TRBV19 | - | TGTGCCAGTTCACCTTCACTTCGGCCCCCTTATAACTATGGCTACACCTTC | CASSPSLRPPYNYGYTF
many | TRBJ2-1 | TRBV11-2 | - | TGTGCCAGCACCACTCCAGGGTCCTACAATGAGCAGTTCTTC | CASTTPGSYNEQFF
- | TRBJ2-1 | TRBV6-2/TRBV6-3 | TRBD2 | TGTGCCAGCAAGCCACTGAAGGCGGGGGGGCTCTACAATGAGCGGTTCTTC | CASKPLKAGGLYNERFF
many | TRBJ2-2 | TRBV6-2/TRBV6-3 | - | TGTGCCAGCGCCCAAGCAGCGTACACCGGGGAGCTGTTTTTT | CASAQAAYTGELFF
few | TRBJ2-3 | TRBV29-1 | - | TGCAGCGTTGAATCCGGCGGGCCCCTGGGGACAGATACGCAGTATTTT | CSVESGGPLGTDTQYF
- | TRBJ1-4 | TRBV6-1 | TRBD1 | TGTGCCAGCGCCCCGGGGACAGGGGCGTTTGAAAAACTGTTTTTT | CASAPGTGAFEKLFF
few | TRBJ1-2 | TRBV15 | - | TGTGCCACCAGCAGCCACCGGGGGGTTGGGGCCTTC | CATSSHRGVGAF
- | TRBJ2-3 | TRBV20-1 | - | TGCAGTGCTACCCCGGGACCCCGATACCAAGACGGTACGCAGTATTTT | CSATPGPRYQDGTQYF
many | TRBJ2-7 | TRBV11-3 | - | TGTGCCAGCAGCTTAGAGGGACAAGACTACGAGCAGTACTTC | CASSLEGQDYEQYF
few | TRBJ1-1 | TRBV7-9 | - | TGTGCCAGCAGCTTAGAGAGGGAGTTGGGAACTGAAGCTTTCTTT | CASSLERELGTEAFF
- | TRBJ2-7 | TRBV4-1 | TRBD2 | TGCGCCAGCAGCCAAGTTAGTCTCTCCGCGGGGGGCGAGCAGTACTTC | CASSQVSLSAGGEQYF
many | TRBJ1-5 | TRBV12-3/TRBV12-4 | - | TGTGCCAGCAGTTTGGTGGCCGGGGGATACCAGCCCCAGCATTTT | CASSLVAGGYQPQHF
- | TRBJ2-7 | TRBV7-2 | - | TGTGCCAGCAGCTTAACCTCCGGGACGGACTACTACGAGCAGTACTTC | CASSLTSGTDYYEQYF
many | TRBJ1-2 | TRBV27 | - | TGTGCCAGCAGTTTAGGGTTGGACACTGCGGACGGCTATGGCTACACCTTC | CASSLGLDTADGYGYTF